A single T cell receptor (beta chain) is shown here with its context. Data came from immunoSEQ multiplex PCR; TCRdb stores just in-frame clones and leaves some out. This repertoire shows fewer than 60,000 clones, around 93% found once; its top ten account for approximately 3.8%. The germline V gene has CDR1 SQVTM and CDR2 ANQGSEA. The CDR3 length is 13 residues. J was trimmed by 5 bases and V by 4 bases; bases with no gene match: 2. The entry originates in a study of T cell changes during pregnancy in multiple sclerosis. The source material was peripheral blood, sampled after pregnancy. The chain links TRBV29-1 to TRBJ2-5; 12 positions agree with TRBD2. This TCR derives from a female donor in good health, enrolled as a control in a pregnancy study. CDR3 in amino acids: CSVATSGSETQYF. DNA for the CDR3: TGCAGCGTTGCGACTAGCGGGAGTGAGACCCAGTACTTC. Together with reference TRBV29-1 and TRBJ2-5, the CDR3 gives the full variable domain: SAVISQKPSRDICQRGTSLTIQCQVDSQVTMMFWYRQQPGQSLTLIATANQGSEATYESGFVIDKFPISRPNLTFSTLTVSNMSPEDSSIYLCSVATSGSETQYFGPGTRLLVL.